What follows are 15 T cell receptor beta chains derived from one specimen sequenced in a study of CD8 T cells in ankylosing spondylitis (dated by TCRdb to 2015 to 2018). Receptor libraries were prepared by 5' RACE. The reads were generated on an Illumina HiSeq 2500. Through fastp at Q25 and MiXCR, TCRdb rebuilt clones from the public reads, retaining in-frame beta chains. CDR3 protein duplicates are merged, each entry listing the most common genes and DNA. For this sample there are around 100,000 distinct CDR3 sequences; 20% to 30% appear just once. Together, the top ten hold roughly 12% of the sample. Input material: synovial fluid, either unsorted or a sorted T cell fraction (not recorded which). These receptors were obtained from a male donor with ankylosing spondylitis.

The gene calls are TRBV6-1 and TRBJ2-5, with no clear D. The CDR3 length is 14 residues. CDR1 MNHNS and CDR2 SASEGT come from the germline V gene. V was cut by 6 bases and J by 0 bases, with 11 bases left in between. The CDR3 DNA follows: TGTGCCAGCAGCGAACATGTTAACCAAGAGACCCAGTACTTC. It is translated as CASSEHVNQETQYF.

The J gene is TRBJ1-4, the V gene TRBV24-1; D is uncertain. The CDR3 has 14 residues. V lost 3 bases and J lost 5, with 9 bases in between. Germline V gene lookup returns CDR1 KGHDR and CDR2 SFDVKD. The DNA for the CDR3 is TGTGCCACCAGTGATCCCGGGGAAAATGAAAAACTGTTTTTT. As protein: CATSDPGENEKLFF.

This chain links TRBV24-1 with TRBJ2-2; 8 bases map to TRBD1. The V gene's germline CDR1 is KGHDR and CDR2 SFDVKD. Unmatched junction bases numbered 5, after V lost 10 bases and J lost 5 bases. The CDR3 extends over 13 amino acids. CDR3 DNA: TGTGCCACTTTTGACAGGGGTACCGGGGAGCTGTTTTTT. As protein: CATFDRGTGELFF.

The rearrangement joins TRBV6-2 or TRBV6-3 to TRBJ2-1; 7 nucleotides line up with TRBD2. The V gene's germline CDR1 is MNHEY and CDR2 SVGEGT. The junction had 17 bases not matched to a gene; V was cut back by 1 base and J by 2 bases. This CDR3 region has 20 residues. DNA of the CDR3: TGTGCCAGCAGTTACTACCCTTCGGACGGGAGGATTACCCCCTACAATGAGCAGTTCTTC. As protein: CASSYYPSDGRITPYNEQFF.

This chain uses TRBV5-1 with TRBJ1-6, with D maybe TRBD1 (5 bases). Deletions cut 0 bases from V and 10 bases from J, with 5 bases between. Germline V gene lookup returns CDR1 SGHRS and CDR2 YFSETQ. The CDR3 spans 12 residues. CDR3 loop: CASSLEGSPLHF. The CDR3 DNA reads as TGCGCCAGCAGCTTGGAGGGGTCACCCCTCCACTTT. Full variable domain (remainder filled in from reference TRBV5-1 and TRBJ1-6): KAGVTQTPRYLIKTRGQQVTLSCSPISGHRSVSWYQQTPGQGLQFLFEYFSETQRNKGNFPGRFSGRQFSNSRSEMNVSTLELGDSALYLCASSLEGSPLHFGNGTRLTVT.

V and J are TRBV28 and TRBJ2-6; D is uncertain. The germline V and J ends were trimmed by 7 bases and 2 bases, with 6 bases remaining between them. This CDR3 contains 13 residues. The germline V gene has CDR1 MDHEN and CDR2 SYDVKM. CDR3 in amino acids: CASTQAGANVLTF. The CDR3 bases are TGTGCCAGCACTCAGGCTGGGGCCAACGTCCTGACTTTC.

The chain joins TRBV4-1 to TRBJ2-1; D ambiguous. V dropped 1 base and J dropped 7 bases, with 14 bases sitting between them. This CDR3 is built from 15 residues. The V gene's germline CDR1 is MGHRA and CDR2 YSYEKL. The CDR3 DNA reads TGCGCCAGCAGCCAAGGCCCAAATAGGGTAAATGAGCAGTTCTTC. Its translation is CASSQGPNRVNEQFF.

The V gene is TRBV7-2, the J gene TRBJ1-5; D uncertain. CDR1 SGHTA and CDR2 FQGNSA come from the germline V gene. CDR3 length: 15 amino acids. V lost 4 bases and J 3 bases, leaving 13 bases between the germline ends. This CDR3 is CASSSMDGYNQPQHF. The CDR3 nucleotides are TGTGCCAGCAGCTCTATGGACGGATACAATCAGCCCCAGCATTTT.

The chain carries TRBV12-3 or TRBV12-4 and TRBJ2-3; 9 bases are a match to TRBD2. CDR3 size: 17 residues. V was pared by 0 bases and J by 1 base, with 5 bases of the junction left unmatched. The CDR3 loop reads CASSLALLAGRTDTQYF. CDR3 nucleotides: TGTGCCAGCAGTTTAGCGCTCCTAGCGGGACGCACAGATACGCAGTATTTT.

This chain connects TRBV7-9 to TRBJ2-1; 8 bases agree with TRBD1. Losses at the gene ends were 9 bases for V and 7 bases for J; bases not matched to a gene: 11. CDR1 is SEHNR and CDR2 is FQNEAQ in the germline V gene (reference sequence). The CDR3 spans 14 residues. CDR3 region: CASSSLDRGNEQFF. Here the CDR3 DNA reads TGTGCCAGTTCGTCCCTCGACAGGGGAAATGAGCAGTTCTTC.

This clonotype has ten or more counts. This chain links TRBV10-3 with TRBJ2-1, with 8 bases lining up with TRBD2. The CDR3 consists of 16 residues. Trimming cost V 5 bases and J 5 bases; bases outside gene matches: 11. CDR1 is ENHRY, CDR2 SYGVKD, per germline. The CDR3: CAISSPGLAGHNEQFF. As DNA, the CDR3 is TGTGCCATCAGTTCCCCTGGGTTAGCGGGGCACAATGAGCAGTTCTTC.

This clonotype has a single count. The V gene is TRBV30, the J gene TRBJ2-2, with D perhaps matching TRBD1 or TRBD2 (5 bases each). In germline, CDR1 is GTSNPN, CDR2 SVGIG (reference sequence). V dropped 3 bases and J dropped 0 bases, with 14 bases sitting between them. The CDR3 is made up of 16 amino acids. CDR3 nucleotide sequence: TGTGCCTGGAGGCGTGCAGGGAGAGCGAACACCGGGGAGCTGTTTTTT. The encoded protein is CAWRRAGRANTGELFF.

This clonotype has a handful of counts. As DNA, the CDR3 is TGTGCCAGCAGCCTTCTTTCTCTCGGGTTCTATGGCTACACCTTC. This translates into CASSLLSLGFYGYTF. The chain couples TRBV12-3 or TRBV12-4 to TRBJ1-2; D uncertain. The CDR3 sequence is 15 residues long. The germline V and J ends were trimmed by 6 bases and 4 bases, with 18 bases remaining between them.

This clonotype was detected a few times. The chain carries TRBV27 and TRBJ2-7; maybe TRBD2 (6 bases). There are 13 residues in the CDR3. Germline CDR1 MNHEY, CDR2 SMNVEV (reference sequence). With 5 bases removed from V and 4 bases from J, the gap between germline ends came to 12 bases. CDR3 residues: CASSPYGGYEQYV. CDR3 sequence (DNA): TGTGCCAGCAGTCCCTACGGAGGGTACGAGCAGTACGTC.

This clonotype was counted at least ten times. This chain links TRBV7-8 with TRBJ1-5; 7 bases line up with TRBD1. Unmatched junction bases numbered 5, after V lost 6 bases and J lost 6 bases. This CDR3 is 13 amino acids long. Germline CDR1 and CDR2: SGHVS and FQNEAQ. The CDR3 sequence: CASSSRQGQPQHF. In nucleotides, the CDR3 is TGTGCCAGCAGTTCGAGACAGGGTCAGCCCCAGCATTTT.